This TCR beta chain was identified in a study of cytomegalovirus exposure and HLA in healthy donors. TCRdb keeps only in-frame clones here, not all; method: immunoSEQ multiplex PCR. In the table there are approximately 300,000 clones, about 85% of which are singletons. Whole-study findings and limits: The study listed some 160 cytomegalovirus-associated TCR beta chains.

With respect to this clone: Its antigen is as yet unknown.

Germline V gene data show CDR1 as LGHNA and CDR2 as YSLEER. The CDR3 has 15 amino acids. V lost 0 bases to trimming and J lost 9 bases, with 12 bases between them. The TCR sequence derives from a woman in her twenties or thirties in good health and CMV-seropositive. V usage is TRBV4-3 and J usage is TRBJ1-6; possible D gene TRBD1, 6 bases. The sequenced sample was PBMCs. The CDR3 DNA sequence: TGCGCCAGCAGCCAAGATCTGGGGGCAGGTTCACCCCTCCACTTT. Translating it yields CASSQDLGAGSPLHF.